This TCR beta chain was captured in a study of T cells in tuberculosis. Turning to the study itself: The T cells targeted glucose monomycolate, a mycobacterial lipid, via CD1B. A South African cohort included IGRA-negative adolescents, latently infected IGRA-positive adolescents and adults with active tuberculosis.

Libraries were prepared by immunoSEQ multiplex PCR; TCRdb keeps only in-frame clonotypes and omits some of them. The sample carries about 36,000 clones, over 90% recorded once. Germline V gene sequence: CDR1 ENHRY, CDR2 SYGVKD. The V and J ends lost 3 bases and 12 bases respectively, with 16 bases between them. The CDR3 runs 13 residues. The rearrangement uses TRBV10-3 and TRBJ2-3; D unclear. The source of this sequence is a donor aged 10 to 29 with latent tuberculosis or without tuberculosis infection. The sample taken for sequencing was PBMCs. The CDR3 is CAISDPLLLTQYF. The CDR3 DNA is TGTGCCATCAGTGACCCTCTCCTTTTGACACAGTATTTT.